The 13 T cell receptor beta chains presented below share a single source sample, sequenced in a study of PD-1 blockade in classical Hodgkin lymphoma. Measured with immunoSEQ multiplex PCR; TCRdb has only the in-frame clones, and not every one. This sample has 24,000 or so clones, with 69% found just once. In every patient, relapse followed autologous stem cell transplantation, while exposure to brentuximab vedotin differed. The sample consisted of peripheral blood mononuclear cells (PBMCs), taken at baseline. Every receptor here comes from a human donor with classical Hodgkin lymphoma.

This chain uses TRBV19 with TRBJ2-3; 8 bases are a match to TRBD2. V dropped 5 bases and J dropped 0; count of bases not matched to a gene: 10. The CDR3 is made up of 17 amino acids. Looked up from germline, CDR1 is LNHDA and CDR2 is SQIVND (reference sequence). CDR3 sequence: CASSPQPGLGSTDTQYF. The DNA of the CDR3 is TGTGCCAGTAGTCCTCAACCGGGACTAGGGAGCACAGATACGCAGTATTTT.

The gene calls are TRBV11-3 and TRBJ2-7; TRBD2 agrees at 8 bases. J gave up 2 bases and V 3 bases, and 0 bases lay outside the gene matches. The V gene's germline CDR1 is SGHNT and CDR2 YENEEA. The length of the CDR3 is 13 residues. The CDR3 sequence is CASSFSGAYEQYF. The DNA of the CDR3 is TGTGCCAGCAGCTTTAGCGGGGCCTACGAGCAGTACTTC.

The chain uses TRBV5-4 and TRBJ1-2; TRBD1 matches 8 bases. Germline V CDR1 and CDR2: SGHNT, YYREEE (reference sequence). The CDR3 length is 16 residues. V dropped 0 bases and J dropped 8; count of bases not matched to a gene: 12. The chain's CDR3 is CASSLDDTGQVFGYTF. The DNA for the CDR3 is TGTGCCAGCAGCTTGGATGATACGGGACAGGTCTTCGGCTACACCTTC.

This chain uses TRBV7-3 with TRBJ2-5, with D tentatively TRBD1 (6 bases). Germline lookup yields CDR1 SGHTA and CDR2 FQGTGA. The CDR3 consists of 15 residues. V was cut by 1 base and J by 2 bases, with 11 bases left in between. CDR3 in amino acids: CASSLKAGDQETQYF. In nucleotides, the CDR3 is TGTGCCAGCAGCTTAAAGGCAGGGGATCAAGAGACCCAGTACTTC.

The J gene is TRBJ1-1, the V gene TRBV4-1; D not resolved. The CDR3 has 14 residues. Germline V CDR1 and CDR2: MGHRA, YSYEKL. With 2 bases removed from V and 5 bases from J, the gap between germline ends came to 12 bases. The CDR3 reads CASSQFPRETEAFF. The CDR3, as DNA: TGCGCCAGCAGCCAATTCCCCCGCGAGACTGAAGCTTTCTTT.

The chain's CDR3 is CAFEPRRRKDSPLHF. CDR3 nucleotides: TGTGCCTTCGAGCCCCGCCGACGGAAAGATTCACCCCTCCACTTT. The rearrangement joins TRBV30 to TRBJ1-6; D not resolved. This CDR3 is built from 15 residues. Looked up from germline, CDR1 is GTSNPN and CDR2 is SVGIG (reference sequence). V lost 7 bases and J 8 bases, leaving 21 bases between the germline ends.

This clone appeared once. The chain carries TRBV5-4 and TRBJ2-4; 8 bases are a match to TRBD1. The CDR3 has 14 residues. Germline CDR1 reads SGHNT; CDR2 reads YYREEE (reference sequence). Unmatched junction bases numbered 6, after V lost 3 bases and J lost 7 bases. The CDR3 sequence is CASSSLTGGNIQYF. CDR3 DNA sequence: TGTGCCAGCAGCTCCCTAACAGGGGGGAACATTCAGTACTTC. The variable domain in full, completed from reference TRBV5-4 and TRBJ2-4, reads ETGVTQSPTHLIKTRGQQVTLRCSSQSGHNTVSWYQQALGQGPQFIFQYYREEENGRGNFPPRFSGLQFPNYSSELNVNALELDDSALYLCASSSLTGGNIQYFGAGTRLSVL.

V usage is TRBV7-6 and J usage is TRBJ1-4; no reliable D call. There are 13 residues in the CDR3. Germline V gives CDR1 SGHVS, CDR2 FNYEAQ. V gave up 0 bases and J gave up 8 bases, with 7 bases separating them. The CDR3 DNA reads as TGTGCCAGCAGCTTAGCCCTGACAGAAAAACTGTTTTTT. Translated: CASSLALTEKLFF.

V is TRBV11-2 and J is TRBJ1-6; a weak D match, TRBD1 (6 bases). Germline loops: CDR1 SGHAT, CDR2 FQNNGV. CDR3 length: 20 residues. Trimming cost V 0 bases and J 3 bases, with 21 bases left between them. The DNA for the CDR3 is TGTGCCAGCAGCTTAGAATCGAATAGGCTGGGGGACAACTATAATTCACCCCTCCACTTT. This translates into CASSLESNRLGDNYNSPLHF. Combining the CDR3 with reference TRBV11-2 and TRBJ1-6 gives the whole variable domain EAGVAQSPRYKIIEKRQSVAFWCNPISGHATLYWYQQILGQGPKLLIQFQNNGVVDDSQLPKDRFSAERLKGVDSTLKIQPAKLEDSAVYLCASSLESNRLGDNYNSPLHFGNGTRLTVT.

The V gene is TRBV27, the J gene TRBJ2-1; 15 nucleotides agree with TRBD2. The CDR3 spans 18 residues. Germline values: CDR1 MNHEY, CDR2 SMNVEV (reference sequence). Unmatched junction bases numbered 6, after V lost 6 bases and J lost 0 bases. CDR3: CASSPGTSGGISYNEQFF. CDR3 sequence (DNA): TGTGCCAGCAGCCCCGGGACTAGCGGGGGGATCTCCTACAATGAGCAGTTCTTC.

The V and J genes are TRBV19 and TRBJ2-7; no definite D call. Germline lookup yields CDR1 LNHDA and CDR2 SQIVND (reference sequence). The CDR3 consists of 11 residues. V was trimmed by 5 bases and J by 5 bases, leaving 7 bases between them. CDR3 sequence reads: CASSLGHEQYF. The DNA of the CDR3 is TGTGCCAGTAGTTTGGGCCACGAGCAGTACTTC. The full variable domain, its missing parts supplied by reference TRBV19 and TRBJ2-7, is DGGITQSPKYLFRKEGQNVTLSCEQNLNHDAMYWYRQDPGQGLRLIYYSQIVNDFQKGDIAEGYSVSREKKESFPLTVTSAQKNPTAFYLCASSLGHEQYFGPGTRLTVT.

This clone was seen only once. The chain employs TRBV29-1 and TRBJ2-7; the D is unclear. The CDR3 loop spans 12 amino acids. V lost 5 bases and J 2 bases, leaving 10 bases between the germline ends. Germline CDR1 SQVTM, CDR2 ANQGSEA. The CDR3 reads CSVKKATYEQYF. CDR3 DNA: TGCAGCGTTAAGAAGGCGACCTACGAGCAGTACTTC.

This rearrangement joins TRBV5-6 to TRBJ2-7; the D gene is possibly TRBD1 (5 bases). The CDR3 length is 16 residues. V lost 1 base to trimming and J lost 0 bases, with 14 bases between them. Germline CDR1 SGHDT, CDR2 YYEEEE. CDR3 amino acids: CASSLSKTARSYEQYF. As DNA, the CDR3 is TGTGCCAGCAGCTTGTCTAAGACAGCCCGCTCCTACGAGCAGTACTTC.